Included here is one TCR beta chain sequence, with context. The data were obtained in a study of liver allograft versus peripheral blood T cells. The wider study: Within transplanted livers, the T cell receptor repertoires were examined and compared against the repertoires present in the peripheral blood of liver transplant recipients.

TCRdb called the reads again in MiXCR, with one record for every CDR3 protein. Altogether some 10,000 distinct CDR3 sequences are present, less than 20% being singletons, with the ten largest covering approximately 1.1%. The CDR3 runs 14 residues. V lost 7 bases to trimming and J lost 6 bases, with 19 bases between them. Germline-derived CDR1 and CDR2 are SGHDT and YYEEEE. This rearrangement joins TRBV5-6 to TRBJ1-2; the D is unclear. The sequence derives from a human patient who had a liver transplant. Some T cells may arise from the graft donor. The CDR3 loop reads CASRILRLRNGYTF. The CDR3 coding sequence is TGTGCCAGCCGGATTTTAAGGCTACGGAATGGCTACACCTTC.